Listed here is a single T cell receptor (beta chain). The CDR3 runs 14 residues. The trim removed 5 bases at V and 13 bases at J, leaving 10 bases unmatched. The germline gives CDR1 LNHDA, CDR2 SQIVND (reference sequence). This entry is derived from a study of OX40 agonist ivuxolimab in advanced cancers. The protocol was immunoSEQ multiplex PCR, while the TCRdb copy is restricted to in-frame clones and leaves out a portion. This table holds about 80,000 clones, roughly four fifths found once. The TCR was taken from an adult with an advanced solid tumor such as melanoma, head and neck, liver or kidney cancer. Source: CD4+ or CD8+ T cells sorted from blood, taken in a trial of the OX40 agonist ivuxolimab. The rearrangement uses TRBV19 and TRBJ2-1, with 11 bases fitting TRBD2. CDR3 residues: CASSPTTSGVFQFF. For the CDR3, the DNA is TGTGCCAGTAGTCCTACGACTAGCGGGGTTTTTCAGTTCTTC. Looking up the rest from reference TRBV19 and TRBJ2-1 gives the full variable domain: DGGITQSPKYLFRKEGQNVTLSCEQNLNHDAMYWYRQDPGQGLRLIYYSQIVNDFQKGDIAEGYSVSREKKESFPLTVTSAQKNPTAFYLCASSPTTSGVFQFFGPGTRLTVL.